This paragraph reports one TCR beta chain. Repertoires were generated with immunoSEQ multiplex PCR, while TCRdb's copy carries only in-frame clones and drops some. The sample holds fewer than 110,000 clones; about 90% are singletons and the top ten take 11%. The data were taken from a study of blood T cell repertoires in COVID-19. Study-level information: Acute-phase and convalescent COVID-19 samples originated in the United States, Italy and Spain.

The CDR3 extends over 11 amino acids. Between the trimmed V and J ends, which lost 5 bases and 6 bases, there was a span of 10 bases. Germline CDR1 and CDR2: DFQATT and SNEGSKA (reference sequence). This clonotype was sampled from a woman aged 25-40 years with acute or convalescent COVID-19. Specimen: peripheral blood. This chain connects TRBV20-1 to TRBJ1-1; D is unclear. CDR3 sequence: CSALAPSEAFF. In DNA, the CDR3 is TGCAGTGCTCTAGCCCCCTCTGAAGCTTTCTTT.